A single sample is the source of the 27 T cell receptor beta chains below, sequenced in a study of cytomegalovirus exposure and HLA in healthy donors. PCR used 60 Vbeta primers and 13 Jbeta primers. The repertoire was sequenced with immunoSEQ multiplex PCR; TCRdb's copy has only in-frame clones and lacks some. The table records over 100,000 clones, approximately 80% of them present only once. Sequencing was carried out using PBMCs. These receptors were taken from a man aged 25-45 years in good health and CMV-seropositive.

The CDR3 protein is CASSLTATEAFF. In nucleotides, the CDR3 is TGTGCCAGCAGCTTGACAGCAACTGAAGCTTTCTTT. The chain is built from TRBV11-2 and TRBJ1-1; possible D gene TRBD1, 5 bases. This CDR3 region has 12 residues. Germline V gene lookup returns CDR1 SGHAT and CDR2 FQNNGV. V shed 3 bases and J shed 5 bases, with 7 bases lying between them.

The chain carries TRBV2 and TRBJ2-2; D is unclear. With 4 bases removed from V and 4 bases from J, the gap between germline ends came to 7 bases. CDR3 length: 13 residues. The germline gives CDR1 SNHLY, CDR2 FYNNEI. CDR3 sequence (DNA): TGTGCCAGCAGTGTCGAGGTCACCGGGGAGCTGTTTTTT. Protein product: CASSVEVTGELFF.

This clone was seen only a few times. Other DNA sequences in the sample encode the same CDR3. The J gene is TRBJ2-5, the V gene TRBV7-2; TRBD1 aligns across 7 bases. Per the germline V gene, CDR1 is SGHTA and CDR2 is FQGNSA. The CDR3 extends over 14 amino acids. Trimming took 5 bases from V and 5 from J; bases not matched to a gene: 8. This CDR3 is CASSLRQGSETQYF. The CDR3 nucleotides are TGTGCCAGCAGCCTTAGACAGGGTAGCGAGACCCAGTACTTC. The complete variable domain, with remaining parts taken from reference TRBV7-2 and TRBJ2-5, reads GAGVSQSPSNKVTEKGKDVELRCDPISGHTALYWYRQSLGQGLEFLIYFQGNSAPDKSGLPSDRFSAERTGGSVSTLTIQRTQQEDSAVYLCASSLRQGSETQYFGPGTRLLVL.

J is TRBJ2-3 and V is TRBV29-1, with 8 bases aligning to TRBD2. The ends lost 0 bases at V and 4 bases at J; junction bases unmatched: 12. From germline, CDR1 is SQVTM and CDR2 ANQGSEA. This CDR3 is built from 17 residues. CDR3 loop: CSVEDNLRGGLSDTQYF. In DNA, the CDR3 is TGCAGCGTTGAAGACAACCTCCGGGGGGGATTATCAGATACGCAGTATTTT.

V gene TRBV27 combines with J gene TRBJ2-7, with 9 bases identical to TRBD2. The CDR3 has 13 residues. Germline CDR1 is MNHEY and CDR2 is SMNVEV (reference sequence). J gave up 6 bases and V 5 bases, and 5 bases lay outside the gene matches. CDR3 coding DNA: TGTGCCAGCAGTAACGCGGGAGGGCTCGAGCAGTACGTC. It encodes CASSNAGGLEQYV.

V is TRBV9 and J is TRBJ2-3; D is perhaps TRBD2 (5 bases). The CDR3 runs 16 residues. V was cut by 0 bases and J by 1 base, with 12 bases left in between. The germline gives CDR1 SGDLS, CDR2 YYNGEE. CDR3 residues: CASSVGEPARTDTQYF. CDR3 nucleotides: TGTGCCAGCAGCGTAGGGGAGCCAGCCCGCACAGATACGCAGTATTTT.

J is TRBJ2-5 and V is TRBV9; TRBD2 aligns across 12 bases. CDR3 length: 15 residues. The germline V gene encodes CDR1 SGDLS and CDR2 YYNGEE. The J segment lost 5 bases and the V segment lost 2 bases, leaving 4 bases of the junction unmatched. The CDR3 DNA reads TGTGCCAGCAGCGTTTCTAGCGGGGGGGGTGAGACCCAGTACTTC. This gives the protein CASSVSSGGGETQYF.

The chain is built from TRBV27 and TRBJ1-6; unclear D gene. Germline V gene sequence: CDR1 MNHEY, CDR2 SMNVEV (reference sequence). V lost 2 bases and J 2 bases, leaving 13 bases between the germline ends. This CDR3 region has 17 residues. The CDR3 nucleotides read TGTGCCAGCAGTTTAATCGGCACAGCCGCCTATAATTCACCCCTCCACTTT. Its translation is CASSLIGTAAYNSPLHF.

The chain carries TRBV5-1 and TRBJ1-1, with D perhaps TRBD1 (6 bases). The CDR3 is 13 amino acids. Germline V gene sequence: CDR1 SGHRS, CDR2 YFSETQ. V was clipped by 0 bases and J by 3 bases, with 6 bases between them. CDR3 in amino acids: CASSLDRDTEAFF. Written as DNA, the CDR3 is TGCGCCAGCAGCTTGGACAGGGACACTGAAGCTTTCTTT.

This clone was seen once. The CDR3 is CATSTRQGLAYEQYF. CDR3 nucleotides: TGTGCCACCAGCACCCGACAGGGGTTGGCCTACGAGCAGTACTTC. The chain links TRBV15 to TRBJ2-7; 8 nucleotides agree with TRBD1. Looked up from germline, CDR1 is LNHNV and CDR2 is YYDKDF (reference sequence). This CDR3 has 15 amino acids. V shed 4 bases and J 2 bases; nucleotides not matched to a gene: 7.

This CDR3 is CASSTPSGNSYEQYF. The CDR3 DNA reads as TGTGCCAGCAGTACCCCCTCAGGGAACTCCTACGAGCAGTACTTC. The chain combines TRBV28 with TRBJ2-7, with D possibly being TRBD1 (5 bases). Germline assignment: CDR1 MDHEN and CDR2 SYDVKM. V lost 5 bases, J lost 0 bases, and 14 bases lay in between. This CDR3 contains 15 residues.

V usage is TRBV6-1 and J usage is TRBJ2-7; 10 bases are a match to TRBD1. CDR1 is MNHNS, CDR2 SASEGT, per germline. The length of the CDR3 is 14 residues. J was trimmed by 6 bases and V by 5 bases; bases with no gene match: 7. The CDR3 here is CASSTRDRGIEQYF. CDR3 sequence (DNA): TGTGCCAGCAGTACCCGGGACAGGGGAATCGAGCAGTACTTC.

This sequence joins TRBV10-3 and TRBJ1-2, with D uncertain. Between the trimmed V and J ends, which lost 3 bases and 2 bases, there was a span of 13 bases. The CDR3 contains 15 residues. The V gene's germline CDR1 is ENHRY and CDR2 SYGVKD. The CDR3 loop is CAISEEVTSNYGYTF. CDR3 sequence (DNA): TGTGCCATCAGTGAAGAGGTCACAAGCAACTATGGCTACACCTTC.

The J gene is TRBJ2-3, the V gene TRBV5-1; D gene ambiguous. The CDR3 has 15 amino acids. Trimming took off 4 bases at V and 3 bases at J, with 15 bases between the two ends. Looked up from germline, CDR1 is SGHRS and CDR2 is YFSETQ. The CDR3 reads CASSPGAVVTDTQYF. In nucleotides, the CDR3 is TGCGCCAGCAGCCCCGGAGCTGTAGTTACAGATACGCAGTATTTT.

The chain is built from TRBV27 and TRBJ2-1; 9 bases are a match to TRBD2. The CDR3 spans 18 residues. J lost 3 bases, V lost 3 bases, and 12 bases had no gene match. The V gene's germline CDR1 is MNHEY and CDR2 SMNVEV (reference sequence). This chain's CDR3 is CASSLLPVAGEIYNEQFF. CDR3 coding DNA: TGTGCCAGCAGTTTGTTACCCGTAGCGGGGGAGATCTACAATGAGCAGTTCTTC.

The chain recombines TRBV4-1 with TRBJ2-5; 7 nucleotides match TRBD2. Germline V gene data show CDR1 as MGHRA and CDR2 as YSYEKL. V lost 2 bases to trimming and J lost 7 bases; unmatched junction nucleotides: 13. The CDR3 is 16 amino acids. CDR3 protein: CASSQPREVDHGTQYF. The CDR3 DNA reads TGCGCCAGCAGCCAACCCCGGGAGGTAGATCATGGGACCCAGTACTTC.

This clone was counted a few times. This sequence joins TRBV4-2 and TRBJ1-2; D possibly corresponds to TRBD1 (6 bases). The germline gives CDR1 LGHNA, CDR2 YNFKEQ. The CDR3 consists of 15 residues. Deletions cut 1 base from V and 4 bases from J, with 13 bases between. CDR3 coding DNA: TGTGCCAGCAGCCAAGGAGAGGACAGAGCCTATGGCTACACCTTC. Its translation is CASSQGEDRAYGYTF.

The rearrangement links TRBV6-5 to TRBJ2-7, with 8 nucleotides matching TRBD1. The CDR3 has 14 residues. Germline V gene data show CDR1 as MNHEY and CDR2 as SVGAGI. The V gene end was trimmed by 9 bases and the J gene end by 0 bases; junction bases not matched to a gene: 7. The CDR3 reads CARLGTGSSYEQYF. The DNA of the CDR3 is TGTGCCAGACTCGGGACAGGAAGCTCCTACGAGCAGTACTTC.

The chain combines TRBV11-2 with TRBJ2-1; TRBD2 matches 10 bases. The CDR3 is 16 residues long. The V gene's germline CDR1 is SGHAT and CDR2 FQNNGV. The V and J ends lost 5 bases and 4 bases, in that order; junction bases with no gene match: 8. CDR3: CASSPWTSGPYNEQFF. The CDR3 nucleotides are TGTGCCAGCAGCCCATGGACTAGCGGACCTTACAATGAGCAGTTCTTC.

The chain joins TRBV6-1 to TRBJ2-5; D remains unclear. CDR3 size: 15 residues. Germline assignment: CDR1 MNHNS and CDR2 SASEGT. V lost 9 bases and J 0 bases, leaving 17 bases between the germline ends. CDR3 residues: CASSQNPTYQETQYF. The CDR3 coding sequence is TGTGCCAGTTCTCAAAATCCTACGTACCAAGAGACCCAGTACTTC.

The gene calls are TRBV11-3 and TRBJ1-2, with D unresolved. The CDR3 consists of 13 residues. Germline V gene sequence: CDR1 SGHNT, CDR2 YENEEA. V lost 1 base to trimming and J lost 4 bases, with 7 bases between them. Here the CDR3 reads CASSLGGIYGYTF. As DNA, the CDR3 is TGTGCCAGCAGCTTAGGAGGGATCTATGGCTACACCTTC.

The chain employs TRBV5-1 and TRBJ1-1; TRBD1 matches at 10 bases. Germline V lookup: CDR1 SGHRS, CDR2 YFSETQ. V lost 1 base to trimming and J lost 4 bases; unmatched junction nucleotides: 7. This CDR3 comprises 16 residues. This CDR3 reads CASSLSPTGGGTEAFF. The CDR3 bases are TGCGCCAGCAGCTTGTCCCCGACAGGGGGCGGCACTGAAGCTTTCTTT.

The genes are TRBV6-1 and TRBJ2-3, with D hard to call. CDR1 is MNHNS and CDR2 is SASEGT in the germline V gene. Trimming took 1 base from V and 0 from J, leaving 5 bases between them. The CDR3 has 14 amino acids. Written as DNA, the CDR3 is TGTGCCAGCAGTGAAGACTGGAGCACAGATACGCAGTATTTT. It specifies CASSEDWSTDTQYF.

This clone has just a few counts. The rearrangement uses TRBV5-1 and TRBJ2-7, with 9 bases matching TRBD1. Per germline, CDR1 SGHRS and CDR2 YFSETQ. Trimming removed 4 bases from V and 3 bases from J; junction bases left unmatched: 8. The CDR3 runs to 15 residues. CDR3 DNA sequence: TGCGCCAGCAGCACCCCGGACAGGGGTGGCTACGAGCAGTACTTC. Translating it yields CASSTPDRGGYEQYF. The variable domain in full, with the rest retrieved from reference TRBV5-1 and TRBJ2-7, is KAGVTQTPRYLIKTRGQQVTLSCSPISGHRSVSWYQQTPGQGLQFLFEYFSETQRNKGNFPGRFSGRQFSNSRSEMNVSTLELGDSALYLCASSTPDRGGYEQYFGPGTRLTVT.

The rearrangement joins TRBV5-1 to TRBJ2-1, with TRBD2 matching over 12 bases. With 4 bases clipped from V and 4 bases from J, the junction kept 3 bases outside the gene matches. Germline CDR1 SGHRS, CDR2 YFSETQ. The CDR3 spans 15 residues. The chain's CDR3 is CASSNGLAGYNEQFF. The CDR3 nucleotides read TGCGCCAGCAGCAACGGACTAGCGGGATACAATGAGCAGTTCTTC.

This clone was observed once. The gene calls are TRBV13 and TRBJ2-3, with D possibly TRBD1 on 5 matching bases. The CDR3 totals 17 residues. Germline CDR1 reads PRHDT; CDR2 reads FYEKMQ (reference sequence). Trimming pared 5 bases from V and 11 bases from J, leaving 29 bases between. The CDR3 region has the DNA TGTGCCAGCAGCCCCCGCCGAAACAGGAGTCTTGGAGAGAAGCAGTATTTT. Encoded protein: CASSPRRNRSLGEKQYF.

The chain combines TRBV2 with TRBJ2-1; TRBD2 agrees at 12 bases. Germline V gives CDR1 SNHLY, CDR2 FYNNEI. This CDR3 is 13 amino acids long. The V segment lost 7 bases and the J segment 7 bases; nucleotides outside the gene matches: 2. CDR3 coding DNA: TGTGCCAGCATCCTAGCGGGGGGGAATGAGCAGTTCTTC. Its translation: CASILAGGNEQFF.